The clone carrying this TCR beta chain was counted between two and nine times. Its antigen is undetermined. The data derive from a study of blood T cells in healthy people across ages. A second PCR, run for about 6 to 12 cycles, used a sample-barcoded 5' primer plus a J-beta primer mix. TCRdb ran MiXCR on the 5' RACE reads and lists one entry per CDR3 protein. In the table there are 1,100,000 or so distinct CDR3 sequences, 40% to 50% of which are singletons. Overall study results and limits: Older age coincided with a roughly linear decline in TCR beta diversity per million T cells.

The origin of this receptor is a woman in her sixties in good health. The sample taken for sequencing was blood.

This CDR3 is CASSLVWGQDQETQYF. In DNA form, the CDR3 reads TGTGCCAGCAGCTTAGTATGGGGACAGGACCAAGAGACCCAGTACTTC. The chain employs TRBV7-7 and TRBJ2-5; TRBD1 matches at 8 bases. This CDR3 is built from 16 residues. Germline assignment: CDR1 SSHAT and CDR2 FNYEAQ (reference sequence). Trimming removed 1 base from V and 0 bases from J; junction bases left unmatched: 4.